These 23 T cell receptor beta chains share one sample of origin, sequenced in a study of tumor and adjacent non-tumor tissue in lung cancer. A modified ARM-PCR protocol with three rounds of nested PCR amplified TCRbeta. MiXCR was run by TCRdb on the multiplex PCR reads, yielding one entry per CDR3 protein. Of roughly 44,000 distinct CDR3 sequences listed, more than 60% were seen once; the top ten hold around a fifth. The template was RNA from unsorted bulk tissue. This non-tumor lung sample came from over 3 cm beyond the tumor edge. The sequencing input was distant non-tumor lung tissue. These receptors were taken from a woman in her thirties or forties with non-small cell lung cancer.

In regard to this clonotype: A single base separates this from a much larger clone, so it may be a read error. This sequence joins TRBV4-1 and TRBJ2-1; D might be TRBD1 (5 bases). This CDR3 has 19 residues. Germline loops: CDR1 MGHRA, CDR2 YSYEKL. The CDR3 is CASGQERGVLRSSYNEQFF. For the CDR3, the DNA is TGCGCCAGCGGCCAAGAAAGGGGTGTGCTCCGATCCTCCTACAATGAGCAGTTCTTC.

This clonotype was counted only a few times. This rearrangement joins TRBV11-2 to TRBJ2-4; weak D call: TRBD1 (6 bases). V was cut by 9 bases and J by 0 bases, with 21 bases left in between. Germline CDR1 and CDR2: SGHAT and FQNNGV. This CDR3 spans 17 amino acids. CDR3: CASGLGTQGGAKNIQYF. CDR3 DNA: TGTGCCAGTGGCTTAGGTACACAGGGTGGAGCCAAAAACATTCAGTACTTC.

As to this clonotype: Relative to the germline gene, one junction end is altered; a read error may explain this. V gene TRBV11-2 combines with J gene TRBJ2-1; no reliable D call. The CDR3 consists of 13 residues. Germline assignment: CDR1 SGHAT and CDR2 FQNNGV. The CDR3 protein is CASGLDFYSEQFF. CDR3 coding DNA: TGTGCCAGCGGCTTAGATTTCTACAGTGAGCAGTTCTTC.

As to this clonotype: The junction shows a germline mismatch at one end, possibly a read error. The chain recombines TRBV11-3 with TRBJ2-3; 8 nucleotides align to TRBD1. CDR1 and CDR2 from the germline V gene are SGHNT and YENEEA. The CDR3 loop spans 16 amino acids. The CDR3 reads CTSCLRTGGRVDTQYF. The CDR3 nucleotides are TGTACCAGCTGCCTTCGAACAGGGGGAAGGGTAGATACGCAGTATTTT.

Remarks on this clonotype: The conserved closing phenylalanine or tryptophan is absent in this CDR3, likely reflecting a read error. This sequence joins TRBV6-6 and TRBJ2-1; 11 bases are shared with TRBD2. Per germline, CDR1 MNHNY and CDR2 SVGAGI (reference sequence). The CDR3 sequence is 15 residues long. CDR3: CASITGTSGYSEQFV. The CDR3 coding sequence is TGTGCCAGCATTACCGGGACTAGCGGTTACAGTGAGCAGTTCGTC.

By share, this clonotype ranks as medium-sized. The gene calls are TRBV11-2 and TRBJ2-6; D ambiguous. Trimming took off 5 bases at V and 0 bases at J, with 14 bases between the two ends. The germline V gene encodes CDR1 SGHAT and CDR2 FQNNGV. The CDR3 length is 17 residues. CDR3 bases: TGTGCCAGCAGCCCGAACTTGAAGGGCTCTGGGGCCAACGTCCTGACTTTC. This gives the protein CASSPNLKGSGANVLTF.

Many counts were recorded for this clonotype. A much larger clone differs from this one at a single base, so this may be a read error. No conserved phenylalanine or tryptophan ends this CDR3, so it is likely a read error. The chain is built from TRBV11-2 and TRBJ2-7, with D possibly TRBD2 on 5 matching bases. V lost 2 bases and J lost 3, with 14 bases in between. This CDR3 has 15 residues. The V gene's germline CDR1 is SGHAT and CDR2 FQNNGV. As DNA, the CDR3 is TGTGCCAGCAGCTTACTTGGGCGGGCGCACTACGAGCAGTACTCC. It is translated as CASSLLGRAHYEQYS.

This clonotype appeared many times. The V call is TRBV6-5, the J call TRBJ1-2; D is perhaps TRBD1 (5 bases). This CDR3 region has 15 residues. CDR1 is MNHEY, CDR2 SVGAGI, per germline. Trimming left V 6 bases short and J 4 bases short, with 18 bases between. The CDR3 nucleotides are TGTGCCAGCAGCCTCGGCTGGGGCACTGGCTATGGCTACACCTTC. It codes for CASSLGWGTGYGYTF.

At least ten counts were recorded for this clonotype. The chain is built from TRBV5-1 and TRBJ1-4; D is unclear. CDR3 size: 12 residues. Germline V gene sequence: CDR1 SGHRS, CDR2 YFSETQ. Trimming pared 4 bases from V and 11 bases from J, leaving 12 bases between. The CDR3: CASSGETDKLFF. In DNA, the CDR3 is TGCGCCAGCAGCGGGGAAACGGACAAACTGTTTTTT. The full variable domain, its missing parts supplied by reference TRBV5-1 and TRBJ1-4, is KAGVTQTPRYLIKTRGQQVTLSCSPISGHRSVSWYQQTPGQGLQFLFEYFSETQRNKGNFPGRFSGRQFSNSRSEMNVSTLELGDSALYLCASSGETDKLFFGSGTQLSVL.

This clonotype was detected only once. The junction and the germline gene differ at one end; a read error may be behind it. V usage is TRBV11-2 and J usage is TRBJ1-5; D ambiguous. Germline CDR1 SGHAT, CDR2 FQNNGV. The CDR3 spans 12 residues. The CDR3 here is CASSLEGVTLYF. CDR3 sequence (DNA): TGTGCCAGCAGCTTAGAGGGCGTGACCCTGTATTTT.

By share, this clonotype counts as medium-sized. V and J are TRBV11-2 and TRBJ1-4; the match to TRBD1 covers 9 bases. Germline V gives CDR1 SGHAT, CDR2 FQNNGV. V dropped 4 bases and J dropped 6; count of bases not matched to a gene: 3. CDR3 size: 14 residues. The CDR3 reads CASSSGQGYEKLFF. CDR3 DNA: TGTGCCAGCAGCTCGGGACAGGGCTATGAAAAACTGTTTTTT.

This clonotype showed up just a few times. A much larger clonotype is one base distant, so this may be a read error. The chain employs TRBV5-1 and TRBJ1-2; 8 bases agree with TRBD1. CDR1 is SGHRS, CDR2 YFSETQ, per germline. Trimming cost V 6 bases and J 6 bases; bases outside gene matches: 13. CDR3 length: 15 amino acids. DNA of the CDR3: TGCGCCAGCACCAGAGACAGGGGCGCTATCCATGGCTACACCTTC. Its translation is CASTRDRGAIHGYTF. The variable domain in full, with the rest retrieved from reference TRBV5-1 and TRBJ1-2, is KAGVTQTPRYLIKTRGQQVTLSCSPISGHRSVSWYQQTPGQGLQFLFEYFSETQRNKGNFPGRFSGRQFSNSRSEMNVSTLELGDSALYLCASTRDRGAIHGYTFGSGTRLTVV.

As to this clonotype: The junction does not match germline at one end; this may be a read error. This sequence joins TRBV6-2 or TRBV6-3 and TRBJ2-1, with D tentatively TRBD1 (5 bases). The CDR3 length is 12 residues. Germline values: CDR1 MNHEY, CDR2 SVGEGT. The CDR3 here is CASNYRTNEQFF. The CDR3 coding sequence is TGTGCTAGCAATTACAGGACCAATGAGCAGTTCTTC.

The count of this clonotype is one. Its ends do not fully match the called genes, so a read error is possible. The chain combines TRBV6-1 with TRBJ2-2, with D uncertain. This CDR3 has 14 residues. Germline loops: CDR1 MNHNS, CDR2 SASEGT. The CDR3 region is CDSSVYKNTGELFF. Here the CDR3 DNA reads TGTGACAGCAGTGTCTACAAGAACACCGGGGAGCTGTTTTTT.

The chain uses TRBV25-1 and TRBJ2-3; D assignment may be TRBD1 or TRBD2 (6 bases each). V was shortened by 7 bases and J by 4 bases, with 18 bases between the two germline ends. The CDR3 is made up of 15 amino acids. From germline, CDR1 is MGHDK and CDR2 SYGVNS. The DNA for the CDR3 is TGTGCCAGCACACGGGCCCTAAGGGGGGCAGATACGCAGTATTTT. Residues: CASTRALRGADTQYF.

DNA for the CDR3: TGCGCCAGCAGAGATCTACTAGCGGGACGCGGCAATGAGCAGTTCTTC. This codes for CASRDLLAGRGNEQFF. J is TRBJ2-1 and V is TRBV10-2; 10 bases agree with TRBD2. CDR3 length: 16 residues. Germline V gene data show CDR1 as WSHSY and CDR2 as SAAADI. V shed 6 bases, J shed 6 bases, and the junction held 11 bases outside the gene matches.

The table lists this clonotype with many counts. This chain's CDR3 is CAATGALKTDTQYF. The CDR3 DNA sequence: TGTGCTGCAACGGGGGCGTTGAAAACAGATACGCAGTATTTT. The V call is TRBV28, the J call TRBJ2-3; D is possibly TRBD1 or TRBD2 (6 bases each). Germline V CDR1 and CDR2: MDHEN, SYDVKM. This CDR3 has 14 residues.

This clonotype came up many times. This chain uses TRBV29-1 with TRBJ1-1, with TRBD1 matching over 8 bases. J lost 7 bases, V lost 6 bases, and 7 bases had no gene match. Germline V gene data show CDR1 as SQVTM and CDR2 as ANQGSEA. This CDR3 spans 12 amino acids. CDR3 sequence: CSVAGQGDEAFF. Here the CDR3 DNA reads TGCAGCGTCGCTGGACAGGGAGATGAAGCTTTCTTT.

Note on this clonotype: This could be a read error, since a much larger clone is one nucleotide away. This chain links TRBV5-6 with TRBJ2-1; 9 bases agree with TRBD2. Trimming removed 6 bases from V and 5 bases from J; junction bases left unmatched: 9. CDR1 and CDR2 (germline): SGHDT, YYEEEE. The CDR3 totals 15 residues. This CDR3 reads CASNTLAGQNNEQFF. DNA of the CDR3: TGTGCCAGCAATACGCTAGCGGGGCAAAACAATGAGCAGTTCTTC. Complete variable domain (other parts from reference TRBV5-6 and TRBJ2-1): DAGVTQSPTHLIKTRGQQVTLRCSPKSGHDTVSWYQQALGQGPQFIFQYYEEEERQRGNFPDRFSGHQFPNYSSELNVNALLLGDSALYLCASNTLAGQNNEQFFGPGTRLTVL.

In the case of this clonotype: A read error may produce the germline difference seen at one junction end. CDR3 sequence: CASSQDLFYEHHF. The CDR3 bases are TGTGCCAGCAGCCAAGACCTTTTCTACGAGCATCACTTC. The chain couples TRBV11-2 to TRBJ2-7, with D hard to call. The CDR3 spans 13 residues. Germline CDR1 and CDR2: SGHAT and FQNNGV.

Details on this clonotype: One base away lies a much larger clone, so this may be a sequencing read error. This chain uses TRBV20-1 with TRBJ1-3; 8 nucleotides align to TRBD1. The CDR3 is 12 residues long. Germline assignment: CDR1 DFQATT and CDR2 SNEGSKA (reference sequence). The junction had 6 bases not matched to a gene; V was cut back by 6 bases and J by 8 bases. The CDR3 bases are TGCAGTGCCACAGACAGGGGAGACACCATATATTTT. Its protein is CSATDRGDTIYF.

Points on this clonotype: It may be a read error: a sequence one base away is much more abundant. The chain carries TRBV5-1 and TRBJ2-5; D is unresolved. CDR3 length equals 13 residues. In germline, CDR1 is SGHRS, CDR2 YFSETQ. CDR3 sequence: CASTNSVEETRYF. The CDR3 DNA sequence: TGCGCCAGCACTAACTCGGTTGAGGAGACCCGGTACTTC.

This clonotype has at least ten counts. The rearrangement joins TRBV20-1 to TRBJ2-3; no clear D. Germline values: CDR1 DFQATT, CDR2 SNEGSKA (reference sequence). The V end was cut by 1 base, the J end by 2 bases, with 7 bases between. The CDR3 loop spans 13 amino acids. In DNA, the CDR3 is TGCAGTGCTAGAGTAGCCCTCACAGATACGCAGTATTTT. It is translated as CSARVALTDTQYF.